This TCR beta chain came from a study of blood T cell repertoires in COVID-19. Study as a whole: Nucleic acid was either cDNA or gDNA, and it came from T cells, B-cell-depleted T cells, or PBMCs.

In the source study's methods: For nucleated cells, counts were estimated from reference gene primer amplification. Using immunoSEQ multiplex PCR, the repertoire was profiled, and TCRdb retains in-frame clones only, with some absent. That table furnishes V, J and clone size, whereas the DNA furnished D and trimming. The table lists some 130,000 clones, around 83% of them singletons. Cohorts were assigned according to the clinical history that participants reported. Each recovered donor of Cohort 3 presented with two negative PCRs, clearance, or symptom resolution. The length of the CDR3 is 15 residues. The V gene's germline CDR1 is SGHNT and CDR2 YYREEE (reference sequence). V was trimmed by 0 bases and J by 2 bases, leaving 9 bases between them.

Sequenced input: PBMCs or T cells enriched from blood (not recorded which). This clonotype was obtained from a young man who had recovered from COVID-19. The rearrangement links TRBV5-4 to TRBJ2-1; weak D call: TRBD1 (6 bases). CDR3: CASSLEQGPYNEQFF. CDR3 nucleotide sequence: TGTGCCAGCAGCTTGGAACAGGGACCCTACAATGAGCAGTTCTTC.